The present TCR beta chain was sequenced within a study of cytomegalovirus exposure and HLA in healthy donors. General study points: Earlier analysis found most TCR beta V segments productive about 87% or about 30% of the time.

Trimming took 3 bases from V and 1 from J, leaving 18 bases between them. CDR1 SSHAT and CDR2 FNYEAQ come from the germline V gene (reference sequence). The CDR3 has 17 residues. This clone has a handful of counts. Its antigen is still unknown. PCR was performed using 60 Vbeta and 13 Jbeta primers. TCRdb's table, derived via immunoSEQ multiplex PCR, lists solely in-frame clones and lacks some. The sample lists approximately 110,000 clones, roughly two thirds seen once, with about 8.3% in the top ten. Sequenced sample: PBMCs. The sequence was obtained from a man aged 18 to 29 in good health and CMV-seropositive. The gene calls are TRBV7-7 and TRBJ1-1, with D tentatively TRBD1 (6 bases). CDR3 nucleotide sequence: TGTGCCAGCAGCTTTTATACTGTTGACAGGCGGAACACTGAAGCTTTCTTT. Its translation is CASSFYTVDRRNTEAFF.